A selection of T cell receptor beta chains follows, all from one sample in a study of CD8+CD57+ T cells in acquired aplastic anemia. MiXCR, applied by TCRdb to the reads, yields one record per CDR3 protein. The table includes about 170,000 distinct CDR3 sequences, 50% to 75% detected once. The sample taken for sequencing was sorted CD4+, CD8+, or CD8+CD57+ T cells (not recorded which) from PBMCs. The receptors come from a human donor in good health. Each CDR3 is given with its conserved first and last residue. Each record gives: V gene, D gene, clone size, J gene, CDR3 protein, CDR3 DNA. A D gene is named only where the DNA matches it firmly. Clone size is shown for a subset of rows, as once, few, many or a class of expanded clone.

>TRBV20-1|TRBD1|NA|TRBJ2-1
CSARMDRSHEQFF
TGCAGTGCTAGGATGGACAGGAGCCATGAGCAGTTCTTC
>TRBV10-3|NA|few|TRBJ1-3
CAISGTVSGNTIYF
TGTGCCATCAGTGGAACAGTCTCTGGAAACACCATATATTTT
>TRBV5-5|NA|many|TRBJ2-7
CASSPGVEYEQYF
TGTGCCAGCAGCCCGGGAGTCGAATACGAGCAGTACTTC
>TRBV29-1|NA|NA|TRBJ2-7
CSVEGYSYEQYF
TGCAGCGTTGAGGGGTACTCCTACGAGCAGTACTTC
>TRBV13|NA|many|TRBJ2-7
CASSLTLSPFEQYF
TGTGCCAGCAGCTTAACACTATCGCCTTTCGAGCAGTACTTC
>TRBV30|TRBD1|NA|TRBJ1-2
CAWTNETGTIYGYTF
TGTGCCTGGACTAACGAGACAGGGACAATCTATGGCTACACCTTC
>TRBV2|NA|NA|TRBJ1-1
CASSDQGRGTEAFF
TGTGCCAGCAGTGACCAGGGGCGAGGGACTGAAGCTTTCTTT
>TRBV9|NA|many|TRBJ2-7
CASSVDAGATAEQYF
TGTGCCAGCAGCGTAGATGCGGGCGCTACAGCCGAGCAGTACTTC
>TRBV15|TRBD2|NA|TRBJ2-7
CATSGPGLAGGSYEQYF
TGTGCCACCAGCGGACCGGGACTAGCGGGAGGTTCCTACGAGCAGTACTTC
>TRBV13|NA|few|TRBJ2-2
CASSVSGELFF
TGTGCCAGCAGCGTTAGCGGGGAGCTGTTTTTT
>TRBV4-1|NA|many|TRBJ2-7
CASSPKQGNDEQYF
TGCGCCAGCAGCCCGAAACAGGGAAATGACGAGCAGTACTTC
>TRBV2|TRBD1|NA|TRBJ2-7
CASSEGTGAEQYF
TGTGCCAGCAGTGAGGGGACAGGGGCCGAGCAGTACTTC
>TRBV28|NA|NA|TRBJ1-1
CASSPDTSEAFF
TGTGCCAGCAGTCCGGACACGAGTGAAGCTTTCTTT
>TRBV7-8|TRBD1|NA|TRBJ1-1
CASSHRTGAWTEAFF
TGTGCCAGCAGCCACCGGACAGGGGCTTGGACTGAAGCTTTCTTT
>TRBV2|NA|NA|TRBJ2-7
CASDSSYEQYF
TGTGCCAGTGACAGTTCCTACGAGCAGTACTTC
>TRBV6-5|NA|many|TRBJ2-5
CASSYLDGRETQYF
TGTGCCAGCAGTTACTTGGACGGGAGAGAGACCCAGTACTTC
>TRBV20-1|TRBD2|once|TRBJ2-2
CSARGLAHTGELFF
TGCAGTGCTAGGGGACTAGCGCACACCGGGGAGCTGTTTTTT
>TRBV7-3|NA|NA|TRBJ2-5
CASSRDAGLATQYF
TGTGCCAGCAGTCGAGACGCAGGGTTGGCGACCCAGTACTTC
>TRBV20-1|TRBD1|NA|TRBJ1-2
CSATRQGLNYGYTF
TGCAGTGCTACCCGACAGGGGCTCAACTATGGCTACACCTTC
>TRBV10-3|NA|NA|TRBJ1-1
CAISAGRDTEAFF
TGTGCCATCAGTGCAGGGAGAGACACTGAAGCTTTCTTT
>TRBV6-9|NA|NA|TRBJ2-7
CASSEAQGTYEQYF
TGTGCCAGCAGTGAAGCTCAGGGGACCTACGAGCAGTACTTC
>TRBV19|TRBD1|many|TRBJ1-2
CASSGWTGGATNYGYTF
TGTGCCAGTAGTGGGTGGACAGGGGGCGCGACTAACTATGGCTACACCTTC
>TRBV29-1|TRBD1|NA|TRBJ1-2
CSVDKPGQGRYGYTF
TGCAGCGTTGACAAACCGGGACAGGGTCGCTATGGCTACACCTTC
>TRBV7-8|NA|NA|TRBJ2-7
CASTKTTGLEQYF
TGTGCCAGCACCAAAACTACAGGGCTCGAGCAATACTTC
>TRBV12-3/TRBV12-4|NA|NA|TRBJ2-3
CASSSLDTQYF
TGTGCCAGCAGTTCGTTAGATACGCAGTATTTT
>TRBV20-1|NA|NA|TRBJ2-2
CSASGGGYTGELFF
TGCAGTGCTAGCGGTGGGGGGTACACCGGGGAGCTGTTTTTT
>TRBV15|TRBD1|NA|TRBJ1-6
CATSRTGDNNSPLHF
TGTGCCACCAGTAGAACAGGGGACAATAATTCACCCCTCCACTTT
>TRBV4-2|NA|many|TRBJ1-5
CASSLGIGGSQPQHF
TGTGCCAGCAGCCTAGGTATAGGGGGGAGTCAGCCCCAGCATTTT
>TRBV2|NA|NA|TRBJ2-7
CASSGDGAYEQYF
TGTGCCAGCAGTGGGGACGGAGCCTACGAGCAGTACTTC
>TRBV24-1|NA|many|TRBJ2-7
CATSSAVSYEQYF
TGTGCCACCAGTTCGGCGGTCTCCTACGAGCAGTACTTC
>TRBV15|NA|NA|TRBJ2-7
CATSRDAETVSYEQYF
TGTGCCACCAGCAGAGATGCTGAGACGGTCTCCTACGAGCAGTACTTC
>TRBV2|NA|NA|TRBJ2-7
CASSLTADYEQYF
TGTGCCAGTAGTTTGACAGCGGACTACGAGCAGTACTTC
>TRBV5-1|TRBD1|NA|TRBJ2-7
CASSLAWTGHYEQYF
TGCGCCAGCAGCTTGGCATGGACAGGGCACTACGAGCAGTACTTC
>TRBV7-2|NA|NA|TRBJ1-1
CASSLAYGGGNTEAFF
TGTGCCAGCAGCTTAGCTTACGGGGGGGGGAACACTGAAGCTTTCTTT
>TRBV10-3|TRBD2|NA|TRBJ2-3
CAITRTSGGTDTQYF
TGTGCCATCACCCGGACTAGCGGGGGCACAGATACGCAGTATTTT
>TRBV2|TRBD1|NA|TRBJ2-7
CASTSPEVQGGSYEQYF
TGTGCCAGCACCTCGCCTGAGGTACAGGGGGGCTCCTACGAGCAGTACTTC
>TRBV24-1|NA|NA|TRBJ2-6
CATSTASRSSGANVLTF
TGTGCCACCAGTACGGCTTCAAGGTCCTCTGGGGCCAACGTCCTGACTTTC
>TRBV24-1|NA|NA|TRBJ2-3
CATSEGRASSDTQYF
TGTGCCACCAGTGAAGGACGGGCTAGTTCAGATACGCAGTATTTT
>TRBV15|NA|NA|TRBJ2-1
CATMGMGVNEQFF
TGTGCCACCATGGGCATGGGTGTGAATGAGCAGTTCTTC
>TRBV6-4|TRBD2|many|TRBJ2-1
CASSAPGERGF
TGTGCCAGCAGTGCCCCCGGCGAGCGGGGATTC
>TRBV10-2|TRBD2|NA|TRBJ2-2
CASSESASGKPGELFF
TGCGCCAGCAGTGAGTCGGCTAGCGGGAAGCCCGGGGAGCTGTTTTTT
>TRBV19|TRBD2|NA|TRBJ2-3
CASSIGSGRVEETQYF
TGTGCCAGTAGTATAGGTAGCGGGAGGGTAGAGGAGACGCAGTATTTT
>TRBV5-4|NA|NA|TRBJ2-7
CASSTNWDSSYEQYF
TGCGCCAGCAGCACCAACTGGGACTCTTCCTACGAGCAGTACTTC
>TRBV9|NA|many|TRBJ2-5
CASSAEGLFQETQYF
TGTGCCAGCAGCGCCGAGGGACTTTTCCAAGAGACCCAGTACTTC
>TRBV10-3|NA|NA|TRBJ1-2
CAISDAIAGAGYTF
TGTGCCATCAGTGATGCCATTGCAGGTGCGGGCTACACCTTC
>TRBV15|NA|NA|TRBJ1-5
CATSMGTLSGNQPQHF
TGTGCCACCAGCATGGGGACCCTCAGTGGCAATCAGCCCCAGCATTTT
>TRBV28|NA|NA|TRBJ2-7
CASSSRPGASLEYF
TGTGCCAGCAGTTCACGGCCCGGGGCATCGTTAGAGTACTTC
>TRBV10-2|NA|NA|TRBJ1-4
CASRRNRGEKLFF
TGCGCCAGCCGCCGAAATAGGGGTGAAAAACTGTTTTTT
>TRBV7-6|TRBD2|many|TRBJ2-7
CASSPLAGESSYEQYF
TGTGCCAGCAGTCCCCTAGCGGGGGAAAGCTCCTACGAGCAGTACTTC
>TRBV20-1|TRBD2|NA|TRBJ2-4
CSANPLAGGHNIQYF
TGCAGTGCTAACCCACTAGCGGGAGGGCACAACATTCAGTACTTC
>TRBV29-1|NA|NA|TRBJ1-1
CSVTPLRNTEAFF
TGCAGCGTCACACCTTTAAGGAACACTGAAGCTTTCTTT
>TRBV14|NA|NA|TRBJ1-6
CASSQDKGGTLHF
TGTGCCAGCAGCCAAGATAAGGGAGGAACCCTCCACTTT
>TRBV6-5|TRBD1|few|TRBJ2-7
CASRSWDRASHEQYF
TGTGCCAGCAGGTCTTGGGACAGGGCTTCCCACGAGCAGTACTTC